The present T cell receptor beta chain was sequenced within a study of cytomegalovirus exposure and HLA in healthy donors (dated by TCRdb to the late 2010s). At the level of the whole study: According to an earlier analysis of a few hundred of the donors, 150 million to 200 million T cells yielded 100 million or so unique TCR beta sequences and 276 Gb of sequence data. A later analysis re-analyzed previously published TCR beta repertoires from 666 donors and added high-resolution HLA genotyping to study TCR occurrence patterns. To predict cytomegalovirus infection status, the study brought together high-throughput TCR immunosequencing, statistical association of individual TCRs with disease status, and machine learning. An early release covering roughly 600 HLA-typed donors comprised about 310 gigabases of sequencing data and roughly 85 million unique TCR sequences. In addition to the first cohort of 650 to 750 subjects, a separate validation cohort of 120 different subjects was used. Every repertoire in the discovery cohort had been generated on one and the same sequencing platform. Five DR-DQ haplotypes were treated as single units for association and clustering because of strong linkage in the cohort. Donor age, sex, ethnicity and CMV serostatus were collected together with the repertoire data. Genome-wide SNP genotypes for about three fifths of the roughly 670 donors were used in a later genetic analysis, which treated that subset as a discovery cohort. The study aimed to test whether cataloging public T cell receptors could reveal signatures of past pathogen exposure. An earlier analysis of some 600 of the donors applied high-throughput TCR beta sequencing to assess whether each TCR beta V gene segment acted as functional or pseudogenic. Both class I and class II loci were covered by HLA typing, at four-digit resolution. Of the roughly 400 genotyped donors, approximately 82% fell in the genetic ancestry cluster associated with self-reported Caucasian donors. The number of typed donors differed by locus: about 620-630 for A, B, C, DRB1 and DQB1; 500 to 550 for DQA1; approximately 600 for DPA1; and roughly 470 for DPB1. Rather than using new phenotypic data, the later analysis identified candidate immune exposures from TCR beta sequences and from how often those sequences occurred across donors. Among about 390 genotyped donors of the cohort, an average of about 240,000 unique TCR beta nucleotide sequences were sequenced per donor, around 20% of them non-productive. The study used immunosequencing to profile the T cell repertoires of approximately 690 subjects and linked those repertoires to cytomegalovirus serostatus. What the work shows at the level of the full study, not this receptor alone: When HLA alleles, especially DR and DQ, strongly co-occurred, TCR associations were difficult to assign to individual alleles. The study listed 164 TCR beta chains as associated with cytomegalovirus. According to a later analysis, parvovirus B19, influenza, CMV and Epstein-Barr virus appeared linked to several top co-occurrence clusters. A later genetic analysis associated a missense DCLRE1C variant with V-gene and J-gene trimming of TCR beta chains, and an independent cohort replicated the association. Across donors, most TCR sequences were observed very rarely, whereas some public TCRs were present in many individuals. For the cohort, immune exposure information was limited to CMV serostatus. In an earlier analysis of more than 500 of the donors, most TCR beta V segments appeared in productive rearrangements about 87% or about 30% of the time, broadly matching IMGT annotations. Compared with equally common non-associated chains, HLA-associated TCR beta chains in a later analysis were more clonally expanded and had lower generation probabilities. In a later genetic analysis, fewer N-insertions in productive TCRs were reported among donors in an Asian-associated ancestry cluster than the approximately 710-donor mean. Presence/absence analyses assumed roughly uniform sequencing depth across donors, an assumption that may not hold. The sequencing pipeline was judged likely to have produced a cluster of highly shared sequence variants as a technical artifact. Seventeen rarely observed V segments, including chromosome 9 orphons, were excluded from the earlier analysis of approximately 600 of the donors because counts were too low. In both the original and validation cohorts, the classifier was reported to diagnose cytomegalovirus status with high specificity and sensitivity. According to the authors, the approach could potentially be generalized to other disease states and immunological phenotypes. A later analysis found that TCR association rates varied across HLA loci, with DRB1 alleles showing the most associated TCRs and HLA-C alleles the fewest. At a false discovery rate of 0.05, a later analysis linked about 17,000 TCR beta sequences to specific HLA alleles. A further reported finding was that TCR beta sequences accurately predicted the HLA-A and HLA-B alleles for most subjects in the first cohort. According to a later analysis, most CMV-associated TCR beta chains appeared to be HLA-restricted, and the HLA associations seemed to be driven largely by CMV exposure. Correlated functional status among segregating V segments might reflect linkage disequilibrium, but an unknown experimental factor could not be ruled out. This cohort had only TCR beta chains sequenced, and the lack of alpha or paired-chain data limited which features could be detected. Because some donors lacked HLA typing at each locus, the association tests relied only on the typed subset. A few of the identified cytomegalovirus-associated TCR beta chains were confirmed in vitro to be specific for cytomegalovirus antigens.

The cohort consisted of some 730 healthy bone marrow donors. At the time of sampling, all cohort members were nominally healthy, though unrecorded immune exposures were likely present. The donor tested CMV seropositive and was one of the 289 seropositive cohort members. A peripheral blood sample was collected from each donor, and TCR beta sequencing was performed on peripheral blood mononuclear cells. The Qiagen DNeasy Blood Extraction Kit was used to extract genomic DNA from the blood cell samples. Only a few counts were recorded for this clone. The specificity of this receptor is unknown. Within one base of it there is no much larger clone, and no base qualities were kept. Preparation of the library involved the immunoSEQ multiplex PCR assay. A mixture of 60 forward primers for TCR Vbeta segments and 13 reverse primers for TCR Jbeta segments was used in the multiplex PCR. The CDR3 region of rearranged TCR beta genes was amplified from genomic DNA with a multiplex PCR assay. Amplified TCR beta libraries were sequenced as 87-base-pair reads on the Illumina HiSeq System. In the original analysis: A later analysis counted approximately 76 million unique TCR beta chains across the 666 repertoires, and about 10 million of these chains were shared by at least two donors. Raw reads were error-corrected and collapsed into unique sequences with a nearest-neighbor algorithm that merged closely related sequences to remove PCR and sequencing errors. V, D and J gene segments were assigned by aligning CDR3 sequences to IMGT reference sequences. For a sequence to be retained, a match of at least six nucleotides to both a V gene segment and a J gene segment was required. A rearrangement was called productive if the CDR3 had no stop codons and remained in frame with V and J, and every other rearrangement was called non-productive. CDR3 was defined by IMGT convention, running from the second conserved V-encoded cysteine to the conserved J-encoded phenylalanine. The earlier analysis of about 500 of the donors excluded sequences that lacked an unambiguous match to a single V gene segment. An earlier analysis of some 610 of the donors called V segments functional above 56.7% productive rearrangements and segregating when the between-donor standard deviation exceeded 5%. To diagnose cytomegalovirus status from the catalog of TCR beta chain sequences, a statistical classification framework was built. In a later analysis, TCR nucleotide sequences were compared against IMGT/GENE-DB human TR gene sequences so that V and J genes could be assigned. A later analysis assigned CDR3 sequences and most-parsimonious VDJ recombination scenarios with the TCRdist pipeline. In a later analysis, each TCR beta chain was defined by its CDR3 amino acid sequence together with its V-gene family, and reads lacking a unique V-gene family were excluded. To address suspected cross-contamination and a sequencing artifact, a later analysis removed approximately 600 highly shared, low-generation-probability nucleotide sequences. A later analysis calculated a clonal expansion index for each public chain from normalized within-repertoire ranks of inferred template counts. In a later analysis, generation probabilities were computed with a VDJ recombination model fitted to out-of-frame rearrangements, and the resulting probabilities were checked against IGoR. In a later analysis, hypergeometric tests were used to score TCR-TCR, TCR-HLA and TCR-CMV co-occurrence, with a repertoire-size bias correction applied to TCR pairs. A later analysis estimated false discovery rates by permuting HLA or CMV assignments 20 times. In a later analysis, co-occurring TCRs were grouped using DBSCAN, and TCRdist sequence similarity was added for clustering within HLA-allele-positive subsets. For co-occurrence clustering, repertoires with fewer than 30,000 or more than 120,000 public chains were excluded, along with five repertoires with anomalous nucleotide sharing. The clones in this table, taken by TCRdb from immuneACCESS, are in-frame only. Not every clone is retained; where verified, under half of the shortfall comes from an unresolved V gene, and the cause of the rest is unknown. The V and J calls and clone size are taken from that table; D and trimming were inferred from the DNA. The sample yields approximately 300,000 clones; just under 85% were counted once. Jointly, the top ten make up 1.5% to 2.5% of the sample.

Material for sequencing was PBMCs. The TCR sequence derives from a woman aged 40 to 55 in good health and CMV-seropositive.

The encoded CDR3 is CATSRDGGGGKNIQYF. The nucleotide sequence is given as TGTGCCACCAGCAGAGATGGGGGAGGGGGCAAAAACATTCAGTACTTC. This sequence uses TRBV15 and TRBJ2-4; a tentative D call is TRBD2 (7 bases match). V and J lose 0 bases and 3 bases, and a span of 12 bases separates them. Taken from cysteine to phenylalanine, the CDR3 has 16 residues. Only the CDR3 DNA stays, 48 bases, in frame from base 1. According to the germline V gene (reference sequence), CDR1 reads LNHNV and CDR2 reads YYDKDF.